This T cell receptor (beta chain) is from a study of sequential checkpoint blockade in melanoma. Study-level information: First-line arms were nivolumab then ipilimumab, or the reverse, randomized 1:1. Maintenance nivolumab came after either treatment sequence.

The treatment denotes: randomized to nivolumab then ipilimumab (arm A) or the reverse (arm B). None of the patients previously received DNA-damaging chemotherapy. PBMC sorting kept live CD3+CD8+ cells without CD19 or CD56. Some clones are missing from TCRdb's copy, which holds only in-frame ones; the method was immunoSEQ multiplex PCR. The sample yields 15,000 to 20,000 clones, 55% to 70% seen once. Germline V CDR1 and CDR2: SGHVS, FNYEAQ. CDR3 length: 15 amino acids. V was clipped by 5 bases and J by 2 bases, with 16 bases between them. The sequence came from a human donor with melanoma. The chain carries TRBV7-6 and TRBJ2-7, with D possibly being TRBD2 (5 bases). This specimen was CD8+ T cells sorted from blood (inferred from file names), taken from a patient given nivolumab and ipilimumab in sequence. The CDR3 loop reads CASSPSGSDPYEQYF. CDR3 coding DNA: TGTGCCAGCAGCCCCTCGGGGTCCGACCCCTACGAGCAGTACTTC.